The sequence of this T cell receptor beta chain was determined in a study of cytomegalovirus exposure and HLA in healthy donors. The PCR was carried out with 60 Vbeta primers and 13 Jbeta primers. The table came from immunoSEQ multiplex PCR; TCRdb's copy has only in-frame clones and leaves some out. In the table there are more than 150,000 clones, approximately 80% of which are singletons. The CDR3 sequence is 15 residues long. With V trimmed by 3 bases and J by 5 bases, 7 bases remained unmatched. Germline V gene lookup returns CDR1 SGHNT and CDR2 YYREEE (reference sequence). What was sequenced was PBMCs. The rearrangement links TRBV5-4 to TRBJ1-1; 10 nucleotides agree with TRBD1. The sequence was obtained from a woman aged 18-29 years in good health and CMV-seronegative. CDR3 sequence reads: CASSWGTGVVTEAFF. CDR3 DNA sequence: TGTGCCAGCAGCTGGGGGACAGGGGTAGTAACTGAAGCTTTCTTT.